The T cell receptor beta chain under discussion was sequenced for a study of blood T cell repertoires in COVID-19. At the level of the study: Italy, Spain and the United States were the sources of the convalescent and acute COVID-19 samples.

The table lists this clone with a count of one. The data were produced by immunoSEQ multiplex PCR, yet TCRdb's version contains in-frame clones alone and is incomplete. This sample yields 52,000 or so clones, of which about 88% are seen a single time; approximately 19% belongs to the top ten. This receptor was identified in a man between 65 and 85 years old with active COVID-19. Material: peripheral blood.

The CDR3, as DNA: TGTGCCAGCAGTTCGCTTAGCTCCTACGAGCAGTACTTC. It translates to CASSSLSSYEQYF. The rearrangement links TRBV27 to TRBJ2-7; D unresolved. V lost 4 bases to trimming and J lost 0 bases, with 7 bases between them. Per germline, CDR1 MNHEY and CDR2 SMNVEV (reference sequence). The CDR3 is made up of 13 amino acids.